A single sample gave rise to the 28 T cell receptor beta chains below, sequenced in a study of blood T cell repertoires in COVID-19. Measured with immunoSEQ multiplex PCR; TCRdb has only the in-frame clones, and not every one. In the table there are 60,000 to 80,000 clones, approximately 80% of which are singletons. Sequenced material: peripheral blood. These receptors were obtained from a man aged 50 or older with COVID-19, enrolled during active disease.

This chain joins TRBV19 and TRBJ2-1; 10 bases are shared with TRBD2. Germline V gene sequence: CDR1 LNHDA, CDR2 SQIVND (reference sequence). CDR3 length equals 14 residues. V shed 6 bases, J shed 9 bases, and the junction held 8 bases outside the gene matches. The CDR3: CASRAVAGGGEQFF. The CDR3 DNA reads as TGTGCCAGTAGAGCGGTAGCGGGAGGTGGTGAGCAGTTCTTC.

The chain has TRBV2 and TRBJ1-1, with D unresolved. The CDR3 covers 14 residues. Trimming pared 10 bases from V and 8 bases from J, leaving 23 bases between. Germline V CDR1 and CDR2: SNHLY, FYNNEI. The DNA of the CDR3 is TGTGCCACCTCGAATTCGGGAGGAGCGGTGGAAGCTTTCTTT. Translating it yields CATSNSGGAVEAFF.

This clone came up once. The chain carries TRBV5-4 and TRBJ2-5; 12 nucleotides align to TRBD2. Germline V gene sequence: CDR1 SGHNT, CDR2 YYREEE (reference sequence). This CDR3 comprises 17 residues. The V and J ends lost 3 bases and 5 bases, in that order; junction bases with no gene match: 11. Written as DNA, the CDR3 is TGTGCCAGCAGCTCGGGTCTAGCGGGAGGGCCTGGGGAGACCCAGTACTTC. Protein product: CASSSGLAGGPGETQYF.

This chain uses TRBV11-2 with TRBJ2-7, with 11 bases identical to TRBD2. Germline V gene lookup returns CDR1 SGHAT and CDR2 FQNNGV. With V trimmed by 4 bases and J by 4 bases, 6 bases remained unmatched. This CDR3 has 15 residues. For the CDR3, the DNA is TGTGCCAGCAGCTCCGGGACTAGCGGACAATACGAGCAGTACTTC. Its translation: CASSSGTSGQYEQYF.

This chain links TRBV2 with TRBJ2-7, with TRBD2 matching over 10 bases. The ends lost 5 bases at V and 3 bases at J; junction bases unmatched: 4. CDR1 SNHLY and CDR2 FYNNEI come from the germline V gene. CDR3 size: 14 residues. The CDR3 here is CASSPLAGVYEQYF. CDR3 nucleotide sequence: TGTGCCAGCAGTCCCCTAGCGGGAGTCTACGAGCAGTACTTC.

This clone was seen a handful of times. The chain is built from TRBV6-2 or TRBV6-3 and TRBJ2-3; 7 nucleotides line up with TRBD1. V lost 2 bases and J lost 4; bases outside the gene matches: 6. Germline V gives CDR1 MNHEY, CDR2 SVGEGT. The CDR3 is 15 residues long. This CDR3 reads CASSYEGAVSDTQYF. The CDR3 region has the DNA TGTGCCAGCAGTTACGAGGGGGCAGTTTCAGATACGCAGTATTTT.

J is TRBJ2-5 and V is TRBV29-1; TRBD1 is a possible D gene (6 bases). Trimming stripped 4 bases from V and 3 bases from J, with 15 bases between. In germline, CDR1 is SQVTM, CDR2 ANQGSEA. This CDR3 spans 14 amino acids. DNA for the CDR3: TGCAGCGTTGTCCTGGACAGATCCAAAGAGACCCAGTACTTC. Translation gives CSVVLDRSKETQYF.

The V gene is TRBV4-1, the J gene TRBJ1-4; 7 bases align to TRBD1. Germline V CDR1 and CDR2: MGHRA, YSYEKL. The V gene end was trimmed by 4 bases and the J gene end by 0 bases; junction bases not matched to a gene: 8. The length of the CDR3 is 17 residues. As DNA, the CDR3 is TGCGCCAGCAGCCCTCGGGACAGCCAGGCAACTAATGAAAAACTGTTTTTT. The encoded protein is CASSPRDSQATNEKLFF.

The V call is TRBV6-5, the J call TRBJ1-3; D remains ambiguous. The length of the CDR3 is 12 residues. The V end lost 4 bases, the J end lost 6 bases, and 7 bases lay between the germline ends. Germline loops: CDR1 MNHEY, CDR2 SVGAGI. The CDR3: CASSSTQNTIYF. The CDR3 bases are TGTGCCAGCAGTTCTACCCAAAACACCATATATTTT.

The chain joins TRBV4-2 to TRBJ2-2, with 8 bases identical to TRBD2. There are 18 residues in the CDR3. The germline gives CDR1 LGHNA, CDR2 YNFKEQ. V shed 4 bases, J shed 2 bases, and the junction held 12 bases outside the gene matches. The CDR3 is CASSPQGSSGSNTGELFF. CDR3 sequence (DNA): TGTGCCAGCAGCCCCCAGGGGTCTAGCGGGTCTAACACCGGGGAGCTGTTTTTT.

The chain is built from TRBV28 and TRBJ1-4; D may be TRBD1 (6 bases). Germline CDR1 reads MDHEN; CDR2 reads SYDVKM. The CDR3 consists of 13 residues. Between the trimmed V and J ends, which lost 6 bases and 8 bases, there was a span of 13 bases. The CDR3 bases are TGTGCCAGCAGGGACAGATCGGGGGAAAAACTGTTTTTT. Translating gives CASRDRSGEKLFF. The variable domain in full, with the rest retrieved from reference TRBV28 and TRBJ1-4, is DVKVTQSSRYLVKRTGEKVFLECVQDMDHENMFWYRQDPGLGLRLIYFSYDVKMKEKGDIPEGYSVSREKKERFSLILESASTNQTSMYLCASRDRSGEKLFFGSGTQLSVL.

The chain joins TRBV7-8 to TRBJ2-7; tentative D call: TRBD1 (5 bases). The ends were cut back, 6 bases at V and 6 bases at J, with 18 bases in the middle. From germline, CDR1 is SGHVS and CDR2 FQNEAQ. CDR3 length equals 14 residues. The CDR3 reads CASSEEGALSEQYF. In DNA, the CDR3 is TGTGCCAGCAGTGAAGAAGGGGCCCTCTCCGAGCAGTACTTC.

This rearrangement joins TRBV7-6 to TRBJ2-7; TRBD2 matches at 10 bases. V trimming: 1 base; J trimming: 9 bases; junction bases outside the gene matches: 9. The CDR3 is 15 residues long. The germline V gene encodes CDR1 SGHVS and CDR2 FNYEAQ. CDR3 residues: CASSLGPSGSDAQYF. Written as DNA, the CDR3 is TGTGCCAGCAGCTTAGGCCCTAGCGGGAGTGATGCGCAGTACTTC.

CDR3 bases: TGTGCCAGCAGCAAAGGGGATACAGGGGAAACTGAAGCTTTCTTT. Encoded protein: CASSKGDTGETEAFF. The gene calls are TRBV21-1 and TRBJ1-1; the table names TRBD1, a call not compared with the DNA. TRBV21-1 is noted as a pseudogene. The CDR3 length is 15 residues.

The CDR3 sequence is CASAIQGAHGYTF. The CDR3, as DNA: TGTGCCAGCGCGATTCAGGGGGCGCATGGCTACACCTTC. This chain uses TRBV28 with TRBJ1-2; TRBD1 aligns across 8 bases. V trimming: 8 bases; J trimming: 6 bases; junction bases outside the gene matches: 8. The CDR3 has 13 residues. CDR1 is MDHEN, CDR2 SYDVKM, per germline.

V and J are TRBV29-1 and TRBJ2-7, with a tentative D call TRBD2 (6 bases). Trimming shortened V by 4 bases and J by 2 bases, and 9 bases separated the two germline ends. Germline lookup yields CDR1 SQVTM and CDR2 ANQGSEA. CDR3 length: 12 residues. The CDR3 loop is CSVVPGAYEQYF. CDR3 DNA sequence: TGCAGCGTTGTTCCGGGGGCCTACGAGCAGTACTTC.

The V gene is TRBV7-9, the J gene TRBJ2-1; 9 positions agree with TRBD2. CDR3 size: 18 residues. Germline values: CDR1 SEHNR, CDR2 FQNEAQ (reference sequence). V lost 5 bases, J lost 0 bases, and 11 bases stayed unmatched. The DNA of the CDR3 is TGTGCCAGCAGCCGTTCGGGACTAGCCCAGAGCTCCTACAATGAGCAGTTCTTC. Translating it yields CASSRSGLAQSSYNEQFF.

The V and J genes are TRBV18 and TRBJ1-1; D not resolved. Trimming removed 1 base from V and 2 bases from J, with 5 bases in between. Per germline, CDR1 KGHSH and CDR2 LQKENI. The length of the CDR3 is 13 residues. The CDR3 DNA reads as TGTGCCAGCTCACCACAAGCTAACACTGAAGCTTTCTTT. It yields the protein CASSPQANTEAFF.

This clone was seen a few times. The chain carries TRBV27 and TRBJ2-7; TRBD1 matches 8 bases. J was trimmed by 5 bases and V by 7 bases; bases with no gene match: 10. From germline, CDR1 is MNHEY and CDR2 SMNVEV (reference sequence). This CDR3 region has 14 residues. CDR3: CASKSSGQVDEQYF. In nucleotides, the CDR3 is TGTGCCAGCAAATCGTCGGGACAGGTGGACGAGCAGTACTTC.

The chain recombines TRBV2 with TRBJ1-2; D gene ambiguous. The CDR3 length is 13 residues. Trimming cost V 6 bases and J 4 bases, with 12 bases left between them. CDR1 is SNHLY and CDR2 is FYNNEI in the germline V gene. The CDR3 bases are TGTGCCAGCAGCAGAGGACTGTCCTATGGCTACACCTTC. The encoded protein is CASSRGLSYGYTF. The full variable domain, its missing parts supplied by reference TRBV2 and TRBJ1-2, is EPEVTQTPSHQVTQMGQEVILRCVPISNHLYFYWYRQILGQKVEFLVSFYNNEISEKSEIFDDQFSVERPDGSNFTLKIRSTKLEDSAMYFCASSRGLSYGYTFGSGTRLTVV.

The chain links TRBV6-5 to TRBJ1-6; D gene ambiguous. The germline CDR1 and CDR2 sequences are MNHEY and SVGAGI. Trimming left V 6 bases short and J 7 bases short, with 10 bases between. CDR3 size: 13 residues. The DNA of the CDR3 is TGTGCCAGCAGGTCCGGTCCGAATTCACCCCTCCACTTT. The encoded protein is CASRSGPNSPLHF.

This chain links TRBV6-5 with TRBJ1-1; D gene uncertain. Per the germline V gene, CDR1 is MNHEY and CDR2 is SVGAGI. There are 11 residues in the CDR3. V was shortened by 9 bases and J by 2 bases, with 7 bases between the two germline ends. CDR3 bases: TGTGCCAGTCAGGCTAACACTGAAGCTTTCTTT. This translates into CASQANTEAFF.

The genes are TRBV28 and TRBJ2-5; 9 positions agree with TRBD1. CDR3 length equals 15 residues. Germline values: CDR1 MDHEN, CDR2 SYDVKM. V lost 6 bases to trimming and J lost 4 bases; unmatched junction nucleotides: 9. CDR3 sequence (DNA): TGTGCCAGCAGACCCCGACAGGGGGTTGGAGAGACCCAGTACTTC. Translating it yields CASRPRQGVGETQYF. The full variable domain, its missing parts supplied by reference TRBV28 and TRBJ2-5, is DVKVTQSSRYLVKRTGEKVFLECVQDMDHENMFWYRQDPGLGLRLIYFSYDVKMKEKGDIPEGYSVSREKKERFSLILESASTNQTSMYLCASRPRQGVGETQYFGPGTRLLVL.

A single count supports this clone. This chain links TRBV7-3 with TRBJ2-6; D possibly corresponds to TRBD2 (5 bases). Between the trimmed V and J ends, which lost 5 bases and 4 bases, there was a span of 12 bases. This CDR3 is built from 15 residues. The germline V gene has CDR1 SGHTA and CDR2 FQGTGA. The CDR3 sequence is CASSPGSGGANVLTF. In DNA, the CDR3 is TGTGCCAGCAGCCCGGGAAGTGGGGGGGCCAACGTCCTGACTTTC.

Here the CDR3 DNA reads TGTGCCAGCAGTGTACAGATGAACACTGAAGCTTTCTTT. Translation gives CASSVQMNTEAFF. The J gene is TRBJ1-1, the V gene TRBV12-3 or TRBV12-4; D unresolved. Deletions cut 5 bases from V and 0 bases from J, with 7 bases between. The CDR3 has 13 residues.

The CDR3 nucleotides are TGTGCCAGCAGGGAACAGGGGGCATCATTCGGGGGCTACACCTTC. It is translated as CASREQGASFGGYTF. The chain joins TRBV6-1 to TRBJ1-2; 9 positions match TRBD1. Trimming removed 6 bases from V and 8 bases from J; junction bases left unmatched: 13. Germline V gene lookup returns CDR1 MNHNS and CDR2 SASEGT. The CDR3 is made up of 15 amino acids.

Only a few counts were recorded for this clone. The CDR3 sequence: CASSLSTGELFF. The CDR3 coding sequence is TGTGCCAGCAGTCTCAGCACCGGGGAGCTGTTTTTT. The chain joins TRBV2 to TRBJ2-2; D uncertain. Germline lookup yields CDR1 SNHLY and CDR2 FYNNEI. V dropped 5 bases and J dropped 4 bases, with 5 bases sitting between them. The CDR3 length is 12 residues.

This chain uses TRBV9 with TRBJ2-5; D remains ambiguous. Trimming removed 0 bases at V and 5 bases at J, with 5 bases between. The CDR3 is made up of 12 amino acids. Germline CDR1 is SGDLS and CDR2 is YYNGEE. The CDR3 bases are TGTGCCAGCAGCGTAGCTGGCGAGACCCAGTACTTC. Its translation is CASSVAGETQYF.